A selection of T cell receptor beta chains follows, all from one sample in a study of cytomegalovirus exposure and HLA in healthy donors. The protocol was immunoSEQ multiplex PCR, while the TCRdb copy is restricted to in-frame clones and leaves out a portion. Of 90,000 to 150,000 clones in the sample, more than 65% are singletons; the top ten hold roughly 6%. Sequencing was performed on PBMCs. The receptors here all came from a man younger than 35 in good health and CMV-seropositive. Both conserved end residues are part of each CDR3. D genes are given only for firm matches. Size is stated for part of the rows, as once, few or many counts, or as a class when the clone is expanded.

>TRBJ1-3|few|.|TRBV2
CASSPGGRNSGNTIYF
TGTGCCAGCAGCCCCGGGGGGCGGAATTCTGGAAACACCATATATTTT
>TRBJ2-3|.|TRBD2|TRBV5-6
CASSGGRGVTDTQYF
TGTGCCAGCAGCGGGGGGCGGGGGGTAACAGATACGCAGTATTTT
>TRBJ2-7|once|.|TRBV6-1
CASSAGLWARSYEQYF
TGTGCCAGCAGTGCCGGATTGTGGGCCCGCTCCTACGAGCAGTACTTC
>TRBJ1-2|.|.|TRBV7-6
CAIAGTSSYGYTF
TGTGCCATTGCTGGCACCTCTAGCTATGGCTACACCTTC
>TRBJ1-5|.|TRBD1|TRBV2
CASSVDRDNQPQHF
TGTGCCAGCAGTGTTGACAGGGATAATCAGCCCCAGCATTTT
>TRBJ2-2|.|.|TRBV9
CASSVAGVNTGELFF
TGTGCCAGCAGCGTAGCGGGGGTCAACACCGGGGAGCTGTTTTTT
>TRBJ2-4|.|TRBD1|TRBV23-1
CASSQGTVNLAKNIQYF
TGCGCCAGCAGTCAAGGGACAGTTAATCTAGCCAAAAACATTCAGTACTTC
>TRBJ2-1|.|TRBD1|TRBV7-9
CASSTDREPYNEQFF
TGTGCCAGCAGCACGGACAGGGAACCCTACAATGAGCAGTTCTTC
>TRBJ2-2|.|TRBD2|TRBV10-1
CASSEMRGYTGELFF
TGCGCCAGCAGTGAGATGCGGGGGTACACCGGGGAGCTGTTTTTT
>TRBJ2-7|.|.|TRBV7-2
CASSLEVLLGEQYF
TGTGCCAGCAGCTTAGAGGTGCTTCTAGGCGAGCAGTACTTC
>TRBJ1-1|.|TRBD1|TRBV28
CASSLQGATNTEAFF
TGTGCCAGCAGTTTACAGGGGGCGACGAACACTGAAGCTTTCTTT
>TRBJ2-7|.|.|TRBV4-1
CASSQDEHYEQYF
TGCGCCAGCAGCCAAGATGAGCACTACGAGCAGTACTTC
>TRBJ2-2|.|TRBD2|TRBV13
CASSFSGVATGELFF
TGTGCCAGCAGCTTTAGCGGGGTAGCTACCGGGGAGCTGTTTTTT
>TRBJ1-3|.|TRBD1|TRBV7-6
CASSAQGASGNTIYF
TGTGCCAGCAGCGCACAGGGGGCGTCTGGAAACACCATATATTTT
>TRBJ2-7|.|TRBD2|TRBV27
CASSLWSGGYEQYF
TGTGCCAGCAGTTTATGGTCGGGGGGCTACGAGCAGTACTTC
>TRBJ1-2|.|.|TRBV6-5
CASSSLQGSNSGYTF
TGTGCCAGCAGTTCTCTTCAGGGGAGTAACTCTGGCTACACCTTC
>TRBJ2-7|.|TRBD1|TRBV25-1
CASSTRQGAYEQYF
TGTGCCAGCAGTACCCGACAGGGGGCCTACGAGCAGTACTTC
>TRBJ1-1|.|.|TRBV7-9
CASSSSSTDTEAFF
TGTGCCAGCAGCTCTTCCTCGACTGACACTGAAGCTTTCTTT
>TRBJ2-1|.|.|TRBV11-2
CASSLDIDIEQFF
TGTGCCAGCAGCTTAGATATAGATATTGAGCAGTTCTTC
>TRBJ2-2|.|TRBD2|TRBV29-1
CSVEWTSGGPPGTGELFF
TGCAGCGTTGAGTGGACTAGCGGGGGGCCCCCAGGCACCGGGGAGCTGTTTTTT
>TRBJ2-7|.|.|TRBV5-1
CASSLEASDYEQYF
TGCGCCAGCAGCTTGGAGGCTAGTGACTACGAGCAGTACTTC
>TRBJ1-5|once|TRBD1|TRBV19
CASSTMTGGFQPQHF
TGTGCCAGTAGTACCATGACAGGGGGCTTTCAGCCCCAGCATTTT
>TRBJ2-3|.|TRBD2|TRBV2
CASSVGLPTDTQYF
TGTGCCAGCAGTGTGGGACTACCAACAGATACGCAGTATTTT
>TRBJ2-1|.|TRBD1|TRBV6-5
CASTGTGTYNEQFF
TGTGCCAGCACCGGGACAGGGACATACAATGAGCAGTTCTTC
>TRBJ2-6|.|TRBD1|TRBV7-9
CASSYLRGHGANVLTF
TGTGCCAGCAGCTACCTAAGGGGGCACGGGGCCAACGTCCTGACTTTC
>TRBJ2-7|many|TRBD1|TRBV5-1
CASSLWSVGTGAAGHEQYF
TGCGCCAGCAGCTTGTGGTCCGTAGGGACAGGGGCCGCGGGACACGAGCAGTACTTC
>TRBJ2-5|few|.|TRBV5-4
CASSSSSKASGRETQYF
TGTGCCAGCAGCTCCTCGAGTAAGGCGTCAGGGAGGGAGACCCAGTACTTC
>TRBJ1-5|.|.|TRBV28
CASSTQGRVDQPQHF
TGTGCCAGCAGTACCCAGGGGAGGGTGGATCAGCCCCAGCATTTT
>TRBJ2-1|few|TRBD1|TRBV5-1
CASRWTGGSEQFF
TGCGCCAGCAGATGGACAGGGGGCTCTGAGCAGTTCTTC
>TRBJ1-3|few|.|TRBV30
CAWRPRGQLSGNTIYF
TGTGCCTGGAGGCCCCGAGGACAGCTCTCTGGAAACACCATATATTTT
>TRBJ2-2|.|.|TRBV2
CASSLSTQTGELFF
TGTGCCAGCAGCCTCTCGACTCAAACCGGGGAGCTGTTTTTT
>TRBJ1-1|.|.|TRBV30
CAWRRSGGGTEAFF
TGTGCCTGGAGGAGGAGTGGGGGCGGCACTGAAGCTTTCTTT
>TRBJ1-3|once|.|TRBV18
CASSPIVPGSSGNTIYF
TGTGCCAGCTCACCAATCGTTCCGGGGTCCTCTGGAAACACCATATATTTT
>TRBJ2-5|.|.|TRBV7-6
CASSSLDGGGTQYF
TGTGCCAGCAGCTCGCTGGACGGGGGAGGGACCCAGTACTTC
>TRBJ1-1|.|.|TRBV4-2
CASTGLNTEAFF
TGTGCCAGCACAGGGTTGAACACTGAAGCTTTCTTT
>TRBJ2-1|.|TRBD2|TRBV25-1
CASSEAGVRGNEQFF
TGTGCCAGCAGCGAAGCGGGAGTTCGCGGCAATGAGCAGTTCTTC
>TRBJ1-2|.|.|TRBV6-6
CASSALRGNYGYTF
TGTGCCAGCAGTGCCTTACGGGGGAACTATGGCTACACCTTC
>TRBJ2-1|.|.|TRBV2
CASRPGLSNEQFF
TGTGCCAGCAGGCCTGGACTCTCCAATGAGCAGTTCTTC
>TRBJ2-6|few|.|TRBV6-4
CASSDSHSGANGLTF
TGTGCCAGCAGTGACAGTCATTCTGGGGCCAACGGCCTGACTTTC
>TRBJ2-7|few|.|TRBV5-6
CASSFLAVRGSYEQYF
TGTGCCAGCAGCTTCCTCGCGGTACGGGGAAGCTACGAGCAGTACTTC
>TRBJ1-1|once|.|TRBV11-2
CASSLRNTEAFF
TGTGCCAGCAGCTTACGGAACACTGAAGCTTTCTTT
>TRBJ2-1|.|TRBD2|TRBV29-1
CSVHVAGGNNEQFF
TGCAGCGTTCATGTAGCGGGGGGAAACAATGAGCAGTTCTTC